This TCR beta chain stems from a study of CD8 T cells in Susac syndrome (dated by TCRdb to 2018 to 2020). In the study overall: Whether CD8+ T cell activation and differentiation in Susac syndrome was antigen driven was tested using repertoire sequencing.

The CDR3 holds 17 amino acids from the cysteine to the phenylalanine. Of the read, only the CDR3 DNA is kept; its 51 bases are in frame from base 1. Reading the germline V gene (reference sequence) gives CDR1 DFQATT and CDR2 SNEGSKA. Trimming costs V 0 bases and J 1 base, and their ends lie 16 bases apart. Broad study findings and their caveats: The number of individuals in the TCR sequencing and HLA analysis was acknowledged as relatively small.

As for this clonotype: There is no known antigen for this receptor. Per-base qualities were not stored, and no clone one base away is much larger.

Peripheral blood CD8+ and CD4+ T cells from healthy donors, Susac syndrome patients and multiple sclerosis patients were profiled by high-throughput TCR beta sequencing. The healthy donors served as controls matched for age and sex. Bulk CD8+ and CD4+ T cells were purified by magnetic negative isolation, whereas CD8+ TEMRA cells were enriched by FACS. Blood was drawn into EDTA tubes, processed within 24 hours, and PBMCs were isolated by density gradient centrifugation. PBMCs intended for TCR sequencing were cryopreserved in liquid nitrogen and were subsequently thawed in a 37 degrees C water bath. The sorted or isolated CD4+, CD8+ and CD8+ TEMRA cells had a purity of 90% or higher. RNA was extracted using the RNeasy kit, and about 0.45 to 1 microgram was reverse transcribed with random hexamers. The immunoSEQ multiplex PCR assay, covering 54 Vbeta and 13 Jbeta segments, was used to amplify TCR beta CDR3 regions. PCR amplification bias was corrected by using a synthetic template baseline for primer optimization and computational correction. The paper's processing steps were these. Only productive sequences were kept, with reads annotated to V, D and J genes according to IMGT and analyzed in immunoSEQ Analyzer. To calculate clonality, Shannon entropy was normalized by log2 of the number of productive unique sequences and then subtracted from one. For each patient and control, public and private clones were evaluated within the 100 most prevalent clones. A clone was defined as Susac-specific if it was absent from the healthy and MS cohorts, from roughly 1,000 published viral clones and from other ImmuneACCESS disease sequences. TCRdb trimmed public reads at Q25 via fastp, called clones via MiXCR and kept in-frame beta chains. Here each entry gathers all rows of one CDR3 protein and keeps the most common genes and DNA. It is TCRdb's table, rather than the study itself, that gives the V and J calls and clone size. The sample table contains around 160,000 distinct CDR3 sequences; only one count was recorded for about 94% of them. The top ten clones comprise about 0.13% of the sample.

Sequenced sample: CD4+ T cells from PBMCs. The sequence was obtained from a human donor in good health. Recombination joined TRBV20-1 with TRBJ2-1; the D gene is not confidently resolved. The sequenced DNA is TGCAGTGCTAGAGATCCCGGCGGCAGACAATCCTACAATGAGCAGTTCTTC. Its product reads: CSARDPGGRQSYNEQFF.